The rows below give T cell receptor beta chains drawn from one sample of a study of blood T cell repertoires in COVID-19. TCRdb's table, derived via immunoSEQ multiplex PCR, lists solely in-frame clones and lacks some. The sample consists of about 300,000 clones, 85% to 90% of them appearing once. The sequencing input was peripheral blood. These TCRs come from a man aged 35 to 55 with acute or convalescent COVID-19. Both conserved end residues are part of each CDR3. Each record gives: V gene, J gene, D gene, clone size, CDR3 DNA, CDR3 protein. The D gene is left open where the match is weak. Size is stated for part of the rows, as once, few or many counts, or as a class when the clone is expanded.

TRBV5-1	TRBJ2-7	NA	NA	TGCGCCAGCAGCGGTCACCCCAGCTCCTACGAGCAGTACTTC	CASSGHPSSYEQYF
TRBV21-1	TRBJ2-7	NA	NA	TGTGCCAGCAGCATACCCCCTAGCGGGGGTTCCTACGAGCAGTACTTC	CASSIPPSGGSYEQYF
TRBV7-8	TRBJ1-2	NA	NA	TGTGCCAGCAGCTTAGGGAACCAGGGTAACTATGGCTACACCTTC	CASSLGNQGNYGYTF
TRBV11-3	TRBJ2-1	TRBD2	NA	TGTGCCAGCAGCGTATCCGGGACTAGCGCCAACAATGAGCAGTTCTTC	CASSVSGTSANNEQFF
TRBV6-2/TRBV6-3	TRBJ2-7	NA	NA	TGTGCCAGCAGTCCGAGCCTTTACGAGCAGTACTTC	CASSPSLYEQYF
TRBV19	TRBJ1-6	NA	NA	TGTGCCAGTAGTGTCAAAGTCGTAGATTCACCCCTCCACTTT	CASSVKVVDSPLHF
TRBV4-1	TRBJ1-4	TRBD1	NA	TGCGCCAGCAGCCGAGAGGACAGGGACTTTAATGAAAAACTGTTTTTT	CASSREDRDFNEKLFF
TRBV6-2/TRBV6-3	TRBJ2-7	NA	NA	TGTGCCAGCAGTTACTCGAGCGCCAGCCTAACCTACGAGCAGTACTTC	CASSYSSASLTYEQYF
TRBV14	TRBJ1-3	TRBD1	NA	TGTGCCAGCAGCCAAGCGACAGGGACTGGAAACACCATATATTTT	CASSQATGTGNTIYF
TRBV6-6	TRBJ2-7	NA	once	TGTGCCAGCAGTTACGCTAGCGAGTATCAGTACTTC	CASSYASEYQYF
TRBV15	TRBJ1-6	TRBD1	NA	TGTGCCACCAGCAGCTGGACAGGGAATAATTCACCCCTCCACTTT	CATSSWTGNNSPLHF
TRBV2	TRBJ2-7	NA	NA	TGTGCCAGCAGCGGCGGGCCCTACGAGCAGTACTTC	CASSGGPYEQYF
TRBV18	TRBJ1-2	TRBD1	NA	TGTGCCAGCTCAGGGGGACAGGCCGCCTATGGCTACACCTTC	CASSGGQAAYGYTF
TRBV4-2	TRBJ2-2	TRBD2	NA	TGTGCCAGCAGCCAAAGCGGGACGTTGACCGGGGAGCTGTTTTTT	CASSQSGTLTGELFF
TRBV14	TRBJ1-5	NA	NA	TGTGCCAGCAGCCTGGGAGTTAATCAGCCCCAGCATTTT	CASSLGVNQPQHF
TRBV7-5	TRBJ2-1	NA	NA	TGTGTCAGAAGCCCCCGGAGAGCGGGGGACTACAATGAGCAGTTCTTC	CVRSPRRAGDYNEQFF
TRBV24-1	TRBJ2-7	TRBD1	NA	TGTGCCACCAGTGACCCCGGGACAGGGGGCTACGAGCAGTACTTC	CATSDPGTGGYEQYF
TRBV6-5	TRBJ2-7	TRBD1	NA	TGTGCCAGCAGTTACCCTGACAGGGAGACGTACGAGCAGTACTTC	CASSYPDRETYEQYF
TRBV2	TRBJ2-7	TRBD2	NA	TGTGCCAGCAGTGAGCGGGGGAGAAGCTCCTACGAGCAGTACTTC	CASSERGRSSYEQYF
TRBV29-1	TRBJ2-1	TRBD2	NA	TGCAGCGTTCAACGACTAGCGGGCGTCCTCGGCAATGAGCAGTTCTTC	CSVQRLAGVLGNEQFF
TRBV15	TRBJ1-5	TRBD1	NA	TGTGCCACCAGCAGAGATTCTGGGACAGGGGTCGGGAATCAGCCCCAGCATTTT	CATSRDSGTGVGNQPQHF
TRBV11-3	TRBJ1-1	NA	NA	TGTGCCAGCAGCTCGACGGGTACTGAAGCTTTCTTT	CASSSTGTEAFF
TRBV6-5	TRBJ2-1	TRBD1	NA	TGTGCCAGCAGTTCCCCCAACCGACAGGGGGCCAAAAAGCAGTTCTTC	CASSSPNRQGAKKQFF
TRBV5-6	TRBJ1-4	NA	NA	TGTGCCAGCACCAAATCAGGAAGATTTTATGAAAAACTGTTTTTT	CASTKSGRFYEKLFF
TRBV2	TRBJ1-6	NA	NA	TGTGCCAGCAGTGACCAGGGGAATTCACCCCTCCACTTT	CASSDQGNSPLHF
TRBV2	TRBJ1-1	NA	few	TGTGCCAGCAGTTTTACAGGGAACACTGAAGCTTTCTTT	CASSFTGNTEAFF
TRBV24-1	TRBJ1-3	NA	NA	TGTGCCACCAGTGATCCTCGGGGGTCTGGAAACACCATATATTTT	CATSDPRGSGNTIYF
TRBV4-1	TRBJ1-5	TRBD1	NA	TGCGCCAGCAGCGTACAGGGGTCGAGCAATCAGCCCCAGCATTTT	CASSVQGSSNQPQHF